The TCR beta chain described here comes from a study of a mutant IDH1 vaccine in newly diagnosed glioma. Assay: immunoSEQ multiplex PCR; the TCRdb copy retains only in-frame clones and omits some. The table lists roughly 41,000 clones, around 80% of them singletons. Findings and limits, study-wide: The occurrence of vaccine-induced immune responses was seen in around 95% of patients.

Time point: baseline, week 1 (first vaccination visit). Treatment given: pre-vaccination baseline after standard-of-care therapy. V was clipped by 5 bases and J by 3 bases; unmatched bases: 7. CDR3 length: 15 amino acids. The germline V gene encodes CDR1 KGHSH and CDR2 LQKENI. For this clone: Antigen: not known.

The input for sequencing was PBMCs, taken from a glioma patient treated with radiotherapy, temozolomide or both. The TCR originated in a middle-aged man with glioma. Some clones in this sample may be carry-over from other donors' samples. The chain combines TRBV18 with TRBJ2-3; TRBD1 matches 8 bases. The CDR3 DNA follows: TGTGCCAGCTCAACCCTACAGGGGGAGACAGATACGCAGTATTTT. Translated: CASSTLQGETDTQYF.